The sequence of this TCR beta chain was determined in a study of shared clonotypes between healthy human individuals. Repertoires were generated with immunoSEQ multiplex PCR, while TCRdb's copy carries only in-frame clones and drops some. This sample has millions of clones; over 85% occur once, and the top ten carry about 0.37%. Naive CD4+ cells were CD45RA-selected; the remaining cells were memory. Per the germline V gene, CDR1 is MGHRA and CDR2 is YSYEKL. This CDR3 is built from 17 residues. After removal of 3 bases from V and 1 base from J, the junction contained 6 bases not matched to a gene. The TCR originated in a man aged 18 to 30 in good health. Some clones in this sample may be carry-over from other donors' samples. The chain has TRBV4-1 and TRBJ1-5; TRBD1 matches 10 bases. The sequenced material came from naive CD4+ T cells from PBMCs. The subset denotes: CD45RA+ positively selected. The CDR3 here is CASSQDRGGESNQPQHF. CDR3 DNA: TGCGCCAGCAGCCAGGACAGGGGGGGGGAAAGCAATCAGCCCCAGCATTTT.